This T cell receptor (beta chain) was captured in a study of regulatory T cells in long-lasting Graves disease. V lost 3 bases, J lost 11 bases, and 19 bases lay in between. CDR1 and CDR2 from the germline V gene are SQVTM and ANQGSEA. The CDR3 runs to 13 residues. The table lists this clonotype with many counts. This sample's time point: newly diagnosed GD, antithyroid drugs for less than 3 months. RNA extracted from PBMCs served as the sequencing template. CDR3-region Arm-PCR and iRepertoire HTBI primers produced the TCR beta libraries. TCRdb fed the multiplex PCR reads into MiXCR, producing one record per CDR3 protein. Found here are 200,000 to 250,000 distinct CDR3 sequences, just over 20% of them singletons; the top ten hold about 15%.

The sample in question was peripheral blood mononuclear cells (PBMCs), obtained at new diagnosis, from a patient treated with antithyroid drugs. This TCR derives from a female donor with Graves disease. The chain joins TRBV29-1 to TRBJ1-1, with D unresolved. The CDR3 region is CSVEDPGPDRAFF. CDR3 nucleotides: TGCAGCGTTGAGGATCCCGGCCCCGATAGGGCTTTCTTT.